Below, 23 T cell receptor beta chains from the same sample are listed, as sequenced in a study of technical replicates of blood from a handful of donors. Generated by immunoSEQ multiplex PCR, the TCRdb table keeps only in-frame clones and is missing some. The data hold approximately 81,000 clones, with approximately 97% observed a single time. Source material: T cells isolated from PBMCs. Receptors were obtained from a human donor in good health.

This chain uses TRBV7-8 with TRBJ1-4; maybe TRBD1 (5 bases). This CDR3 region has 15 residues. Germline V gives CDR1 SGHVS, CDR2 FQNEAQ. With 3 bases removed from V and 3 bases from J, the gap between germline ends came to 11 bases. In DNA, the CDR3 is TGTGCCAGCAGCTTTGGGGGGAGGGCTAATGAAAAACTGTTTTTT. It yields the protein CASSFGGRANEKLFF.

This clone was observed a single time. The V gene is TRBV6-5, the J gene TRBJ2-1; D gene ambiguous. Per the germline V gene, CDR1 is MNHEY and CDR2 is SVGAGI. The CDR3 extends over 11 amino acids. V lost 5 bases, J lost 6 bases, and 5 bases lay in between. Here the CDR3 DNA reads TGTGCCAGCAGTACCAGCAATGAGCAGTTCTTC. As protein: CASSTSNEQFF.

J is TRBJ1-5 and V is TRBV18; D gene unclear. CDR3 length: 15 amino acids. CDR1 is KGHSH and CDR2 is LQKENI in the germline V gene. Trimming stripped 5 bases from V and 3 bases from J, with 14 bases between. The CDR3 DNA sequence: TGTGCCAGCTCATTCGGCGGCGGGCACAATCAGCCCCAGCATTTT. Residues: CASSFGGGHNQPQHF.

The gene calls are TRBV5-1 and TRBJ2-5; no reliable D call. This CDR3 contains 15 residues. Germline V gene sequence: CDR1 SGHRS, CDR2 YFSETQ. V lost 1 base and J lost 0, with 10 bases in between. As DNA, the CDR3 is TGCGCCAGCAGCTTGTTCAGTTCTGACCAAGAGACCCAGTACTTC. It codes for CASSLFSSDQETQYF.

The chain employs TRBV30 and TRBJ1-2; maybe TRBD1 (5 bases). This CDR3 comprises 15 residues. V lost 0 bases and J 3 bases, leaving 14 bases between the germline ends. CDR1 GTSNPN and CDR2 SVGIG come from the germline V gene (reference sequence). CDR3 region: CAWSVGQGFDYGYTF. In nucleotides, the CDR3 is TGTGCCTGGAGTGTAGGCCAGGGTTTCGACTATGGCTACACCTTC.

The chain's CDR3 is CASSLAHEQFF. The CDR3 coding sequence is TGTGCCAGCAGTTTGGCTCATGAGCAGTTCTTC. The chain couples TRBV28 to TRBJ2-1; D is undetermined. This CDR3 spans 11 amino acids. Germline values: CDR1 MDHEN, CDR2 SYDVKM. With 3 bases removed from V and 8 bases from J, the gap between germline ends came to 5 bases.

The chain employs TRBV6-5 and TRBJ2-1; TRBD2 is a possible D gene (5 bases). V lost 6 bases, J lost 6 bases, and 18 bases lay in between. The CDR3 covers 15 residues. Germline V gene lookup returns CDR1 MNHEY and CDR2 SVGAGI. CDR3 amino acids: CASSSAGMTTNEQFF. The DNA of the CDR3 is TGTGCCAGCAGCTCAGCCGGGATGACCACCAATGAGCAGTTCTTC.

This clone was detected only a few times. The genes are TRBV14 and TRBJ1-4; D is unresolved. CDR1 and CDR2 (germline): SGHDN, FVKESK. Trimming removed 2 bases at V and 3 bases at J, with 10 bases between. CDR3 size: 15 residues. The CDR3 region has the DNA TGTGCCAGCAGCCAACTTAGACTTTCTAATGAAAAACTGTTTTTT. Translating gives CASSQLRLSNEKLFF.

The CDR3 spells CASSDSKGDYNEQFF. The CDR3 DNA is TGTGCCAGCAGTGACTCAAAGGGGGACTACAATGAGCAGTTCTTC. The V and J genes are TRBV6-4 and TRBJ2-1; tentatively, D is TRBD1 (6 bases). The CDR3 extends over 15 amino acids. CDR1 is MRHNA, CDR2 SNTAGT, per germline. V shed 0 bases and J shed 3 bases, with 9 bases lying between them.

The V and J genes are TRBV19 and TRBJ2-7, with 8 positions matching TRBD2. V trimming: 6 bases; J trimming: 1 base; junction bases outside the gene matches: 8. CDR1 and CDR2 from the germline V gene are LNHDA and SQIVND (reference sequence). There are 15 residues in the CDR3. The CDR3 loop is CASSKPGTRSYEQYF. As DNA, the CDR3 is TGTGCCAGTAGCAAACCCGGGACTAGGTCCTACGAGCAGTACTTC. Variable domain in full (rest from reference TRBV19 and TRBJ2-7): DGGITQSPKYLFRKEGQNVTLSCEQNLNHDAMYWYRQDPGQGLRLIYYSQIVNDFQKGDIAEGYSVSREKKESFPLTVTSAQKNPTAFYLCASSKPGTRSYEQYFGPGTRLTVT.

The chain has TRBV5-4 and TRBJ1-4; D is undetermined. The V end lost 0 bases, the J end lost 4 bases, and 10 bases lay between the germline ends. Per germline, CDR1 SGHNT and CDR2 YYREEE (reference sequence). The CDR3 extends over 15 amino acids. The CDR3 here is CASSLAGEGNEKLFF. CDR3 DNA sequence: TGTGCCAGCAGCTTGGCCGGGGAGGGTAATGAAAAACTGTTTTTT. The full variable domain, with the rest looked up from reference TRBV5-4 and TRBJ1-4, is ETGVTQSPTHLIKTRGQQVTLRCSSQSGHNTVSWYQQALGQGPQFIFQYYREEENGRGNFPPRFSGLQFPNYSSELNVNALELDDSALYLCASSLAGEGNEKLFFGSGTQLSVL.

V and J are TRBV28 and TRBJ1-1; D gene unclear. The ends were cut back, 3 bases at V and 8 bases at J, with 10 bases in the middle. CDR1 MDHEN and CDR2 SYDVKM come from the germline V gene. This CDR3 is 12 amino acids long. The CDR3 nucleotides read TGTGCCAGCAGTTTTTGGGGAGCCGAAGCTTTCTTT. It encodes CASSFWGAEAFF.

The chain links TRBV4-2 to TRBJ1-3; no clear D. The CDR3 length is 15 residues. Germline V lookup: CDR1 LGHNA, CDR2 YNFKEQ. Trimming shortened V by 1 base and J by 3 bases, and 10 bases separated the two germline ends. The DNA of the CDR3 is TGTGCCAGCAGCCAAGGGTTCGGGAGTGGAAACACCATATATTTT. It specifies CASSQGFGSGNTIYF.

V is TRBV4-1 and J is TRBJ1-2, with unresolved D. Per the germline V gene, CDR1 is MGHRA and CDR2 is YSYEKL. V dropped 1 base and J dropped 4 bases, with 7 bases sitting between them. The CDR3 is 13 residues long. CDR3 sequence (DNA): TGCGCCAGCAGCCAAGGACTAGGCTATGGCTACACCTTC. It codes for CASSQGLGYGYTF.

The rearrangement joins TRBV7-9 to TRBJ1-5; D is unclear. The CDR3 spans 12 residues. Germline CDR1 reads SEHNR; CDR2 reads FQNEAQ (reference sequence). V gave up 2 bases and J gave up 9 bases, with 8 bases separating them. In DNA form, the CDR3 reads TGTGCCAGCAGCTTATCCCTCGGGCCCCAGCATTTT. It translates to CASSLSLGPQHF.

The chain carries TRBV5-1 and TRBJ1-4; unclear D gene. Trimming cost V 0 bases and J 8 bases, with 8 bases left between them. The CDR3 consists of 13 residues. CDR1 and CDR2 from the germline V gene are SGHRS and YFSETQ. The CDR3 coding sequence is TGCGCCAGCAGCTTGGCGCGGTTCGAAAAACTGTTTTTT. Translated, it gives CASSLARFEKLFF.

The chain joins TRBV11-1 to TRBJ1-4; TRBD1 aligns across 8 bases. The CDR3 has 14 amino acids. In germline, CDR1 is SGHAT, CDR2 FQDESV (reference sequence). Trimming took 6 bases from V and 8 from J; bases not matched to a gene: 8. Here the CDR3 reads CASRRQGPGEKLFF. CDR3 sequence (DNA): TGTGCCAGCAGAAGACAGGGGCCAGGGGAAAAACTGTTTTTT.

V is TRBV27 and J is TRBJ1-3; TRBD1 matches at 9 bases. CDR1 MNHEY and CDR2 SMNVEV come from the germline V gene (reference sequence). The CDR3 is 14 residues long. Losses at the gene ends were 6 bases for V and 0 bases for J; bases not matched to a gene: 0. The CDR3 nucleotides are TGTGCCAGCAGGGACAGGGGCTCTGGAAACACCATATATTTT. Residues: CASRDRGSGNTIYF.

The V gene is TRBV6-4, the J gene TRBJ1-1; 7 bases fit TRBD1. Germline lookup yields CDR1 MRHNA and CDR2 SNTAGT. Trimming at V came to 7 bases and at J to 4 bases, leaving 3 bases not matched to a gene. This CDR3 has 12 residues. The CDR3, as DNA: TGTGCCAGCACAGGGGGGAGCACTGAAGCTTTCTTT. Encoded protein: CASTGGSTEAFF.

The V and J genes are TRBV2 and TRBJ2-1, with D tentatively TRBD1 (5 bases). The length of the CDR3 is 14 residues. Germline CDR1 and CDR2: SNHLY and FYNNEI. The V and J ends lost 7 bases and 4 bases respectively, with 14 bases between them. The CDR3 DNA follows: TGTGCCAGCATTCAAAGTCAGGGATACAATGAGCAGTTCTTC. It translates to CASIQSQGYNEQFF.

The CDR3 spells CASSEGLGLNTEAFF. The CDR3 bases are TGTGCCAGCAGTGAGGGACTTGGACTGAACACTGAAGCTTTCTTT. The rearrangement joins TRBV25-1 to TRBJ1-1, with D perhaps TRBD1 (5 bases). Germline-derived CDR1 and CDR2 are MGHDK and SYGVNS. The V end was cut by 3 bases, the J end by 0 bases, with 11 bases between. The CDR3 covers 15 residues.

V is TRBV7-6 and J is TRBJ1-2; 7 positions match TRBD1. The CDR3 spans 14 residues. Trimming at V came to 5 bases and at J to 3 bases, leaving 6 bases not matched to a gene. In germline, CDR1 is SGHVS, CDR2 FNYEAQ. The CDR3, as DNA: TGTGCCAGCAGCCAGGGGGACAGTTACTATGGCTACACCTTC. Protein: CASSQGDSYYGYTF.

The chain is built from TRBV10-2 and TRBJ2-4; the match to TRBD1 covers 8 bases. CDR3 length equals 17 residues. With 6 bases clipped from V and 0 bases from J, the junction kept 10 bases outside the gene matches. CDR1 and CDR2 from the germline V gene are WSHSY and SAAADI. The CDR3 here is CASSGLDREIAKNIQYF. CDR3 sequence (DNA): TGCGCCAGCAGCGGATTGGACAGGGAGATAGCCAAAAACATTCAGTACTTC.